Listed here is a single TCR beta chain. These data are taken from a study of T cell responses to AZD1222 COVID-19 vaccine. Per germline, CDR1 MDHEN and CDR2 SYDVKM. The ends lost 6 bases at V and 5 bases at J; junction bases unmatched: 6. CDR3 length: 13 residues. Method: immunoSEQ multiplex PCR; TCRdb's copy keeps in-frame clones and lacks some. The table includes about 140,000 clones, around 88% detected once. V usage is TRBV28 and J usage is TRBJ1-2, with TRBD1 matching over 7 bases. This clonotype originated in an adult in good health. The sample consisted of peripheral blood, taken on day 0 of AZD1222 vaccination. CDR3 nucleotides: TGTGCCAGCAGATCCGGGACAGAATATGGCTACACCTTC. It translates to CASRSGTEYGYTF.